Below are 32 T cell receptor beta chains sequenced from a single sample in a study of blood T cells in healthy people across ages. Together with a sample-barcoded 5' primer, a J-beta primer mix was included in a second PCR lasting about 7 to 11 cycles. TCRdb re-analysed the 5' RACE reads in MiXCR, keeping a single row per CDR3 protein. Found here are some 690,000 distinct CDR3 sequences, about a fifth of them singletons; the top ten hold approximately 20%. The sample was blood. The receptors shown here come from a man aged 70 or older in good health.

The V gene is TRBV6-5, the J gene TRBJ2-3; D is uncertain. V dropped 4 bases and J dropped 6 bases, with 11 bases sitting between them. The CDR3 length is 13 residues. Germline V gene data show CDR1 as MNHEY and CDR2 as SVGAGI. The CDR3 reads CASSLQKGDTQYF. The CDR3 coding sequence is TGTGCCAGCAGTTTACAGAAAGGGGATACGCAGTATTTT.

This clonotype occurred a few times. The chain joins TRBV20-1 to TRBJ2-5; D remains ambiguous. V shed 3 bases and J shed 2 bases, with 10 bases lying between them. Germline CDR1 and CDR2: DFQATT and SNEGSKA (reference sequence). This CDR3 spans 13 amino acids. CDR3 bases: TGCAGTGCTAGGGATTTTCAGCAAGAGACCCAGTACTTC. Translating gives CSARDFQQETQYF.

The chain's CDR3 is CASSTDSNTEAFF. As DNA, the CDR3 is TGTGCCAGCAGTACGGACAGTAACACTGAAGCTTTCTTT. This chain connects TRBV6-2 or TRBV6-3 to TRBJ1-1; the D gene is possibly TRBD1 (6 bases). Germline V gene data show CDR1 as MNHEY and CDR2 as SVGEGT. V lost 5 bases to trimming and J lost 2 bases, with 9 bases between them. This CDR3 has 13 amino acids.

V usage is TRBV7-9 and J usage is TRBJ1-4, with TRBD1 as a possible D gene (6 bases). The CDR3 sequence is 17 residues long. Germline CDR1 is SEHNR and CDR2 is FQNEAQ (reference sequence). Deletions cut 5 bases from V and 5 bases from J, with 21 bases between. CDR3 residues: CASSLEGRGQANEKLFF. The CDR3 nucleotides read TGTGCCAGCAGCCTAGAAGGACGGGGGCAGGCCAATGAAAAACTGTTTTTT.

There are many counts of this clonotype. V usage is TRBV7-2 and J usage is TRBJ2-3; no reliable D call. Trimming removed 3 bases from V and 1 base from J, with 11 bases in between. Germline assignment: CDR1 SGHTA and CDR2 FQGNSA. The CDR3 has 15 amino acids. The CDR3 DNA follows: TGTGCCAGCAGCTTCCCCCTGGGCGGCACAGATACGCAGTATTTT. Residues: CASSFPLGGTDTQYF.

The rearrangement joins TRBV5-1 to TRBJ2-1, with no clear D. This CDR3 has 15 amino acids. Germline-derived CDR1 and CDR2 are SGHRS and YFSETQ. The V and J ends lost 1 base and 6 bases respectively, with 14 bases between them. CDR3 region: CASSLLVGPLNEQFF. The CDR3 DNA reads TGCGCCAGCAGCTTGTTGGTAGGGCCGCTCAATGAGCAGTTCTTC. Using reference TRBV5-1 and TRBJ2-1 for the parts outside the CDR3, the full variable domain is KAGVTQTPRYLIKTRGQQVTLSCSPISGHRSVSWYQQTPGQGLQFLFEYFSETQRNKGNFPGRFSGRQFSNSRSEMNVSTLELGDSALYLCASSLLVGPLNEQFFGPGTRLTVL.

This clonotype has only one observation. This sequence joins TRBV7-2 and TRBJ1-5, with TRBD1 matching 8 bases. The CDR3 length is 15 residues. Germline-derived CDR1 and CDR2 are SGHTA and FQGNSA. Trimming at V came to 5 bases and at J to 3 bases, leaving 6 bases not matched to a gene. CDR3 residues: CASSRDRFINQPQHF. In nucleotides, the CDR3 is TGTGCCAGCAGCCGGGACAGGTTTATCAATCAGCCCCAGCATTTT. Looking up the rest from reference TRBV7-2 and TRBJ1-5 gives the full variable domain: GAGVSQSPSNKVTEKGKDVELRCDPISGHTALYWYRQSLGQGLEFLIYFQGNSAPDKSGLPSDRFSAERTGGSVSTLTIQRTQQEDSAVYLCASSRDRFINQPQHFGDGTRLSIL.

The table lists this clonotype with a few counts. A read error may account for a junction end that differs from germline. This sequence joins TRBV7-2 and TRBJ1-6; weak D call: TRBD1 (5 bases). The CDR3 length is 15 residues. CDR1 is SGHTA, CDR2 FQGNSA, per germline. CDR3 protein: CASTEIGVSRSPLRF. CDR3 DNA: TGTGCCAGCACCGAAATAGGGGTTTCACGGTCACCCCTCCGCTTT.

This clonotype was recorded a few times. The rearrangement links TRBV20-1 to TRBJ2-3, with D possibly TRBD2 on 6 matching bases. Germline values: CDR1 DFQATT, CDR2 SNEGSKA (reference sequence). The CDR3 covers 12 residues. Trimming removed 7 bases at V and 3 bases at J, with 11 bases between. The chain's CDR3 is CSGGVRTDTQYF. Written as DNA, the CDR3 is TGCAGTGGGGGGGTGAGAACAGATACGCAGTATTTT.

This clonotype was seen only a few times. The V gene is TRBV9, the J gene TRBJ1-3; D is ambiguous. The CDR3 sequence is 14 residues long. Germline CDR1 and CDR2: SGDLS and YYNGEE. The ends were cut back, 4 bases at V and 4 bases at J, with 12 bases in the middle. CDR3 sequence reads: CASSPDVGGNTIYF. The DNA for the CDR3 is TGTGCCAGCAGCCCAGACGTTGGGGGAAACACCATATATTTT.

The J gene is TRBJ2-2, the V gene TRBV9; D remains unclear. The CDR3 contains 14 residues. The germline gives CDR1 SGDLS, CDR2 YYNGEE. Between the trimmed V and J ends, which lost 2 bases and 6 bases, there was a span of 11 bases. The CDR3 loop is CASSVRFASGELFF. The CDR3 DNA follows: TGTGCCAGCAGCGTTAGGTTTGCCTCCGGGGAGCTGTTTTTT.

The table lists this clonotype with a few counts. V and J are TRBV28 and TRBJ2-1; D remains unclear. The J call may not be correct, given that the DNA end is closer to TRBJ2-5. CDR3 length: 13 residues. CDR1 and CDR2 from the germline V gene are MDHEN and SYDVKM. This CDR3 is CASSLQSTETQYF. The CDR3 DNA reads as TGTGCCAGCAGTCTCCAATCTACGGAGACCCAGTACTTC.

The chain has TRBV30 and TRBJ1-3, with 7 bases aligning to TRBD1. V dropped 0 bases and J dropped 4; count of bases not matched to a gene: 3. CDR1 is GTSNPN and CDR2 is SVGIG in the germline V gene (reference sequence). This CDR3 region has 14 residues. The CDR3 region has the DNA TGTGCCTGGAGTGTGGGACAGTCCGGAAACACCATATATTTT. Its translation: CAWSVGQSGNTIYF. Combining the CDR3 with reference TRBV30 and TRBJ1-3 gives the whole variable domain SQTIHQWPATLVQPVGSPLSLECTVEGTSNPNLYWYRQAAGRGLQLLFYSVGIGQISSEVPQNLSASRPQDRQFILSSKKLLLSDSGFYLCAWSVGQSGNTIYFGEGSWLTVV.

The genes are TRBV29-1 and TRBJ2-7; no clear D. V lost 4 bases to trimming and J lost 8 bases, with 12 bases between them. Germline-derived CDR1 and CDR2 are SQVTM and ANQGSEA. The CDR3 contains 11 residues. In DNA, the CDR3 is TGCAGCGTTGGGGCGCAATACAAGCAGTACGTC. As protein: CSVGAQYKQYV.

Comments on this clonotype: One junction end does not reproduce the germline sequence, and a read error may be involved. CDR3 coding DNA: TGTGCCAGCAGCTCACGGACAGCCCCTAGCACAAATACGCAGTATTTT. Translating gives CASSSRTAPSTNTQYF. The V and J genes are TRBV11-3 and TRBJ2-3, with a weak D call TRBD1 (6 bases). This CDR3 is 16 amino acids long. CDR1 and CDR2 from the germline V gene are SGHNT and YENEEA.

The chain couples TRBV27 to TRBJ2-5; D perhaps matches TRBD1 (6 bases). The J call may be faulty, since TRBJ2-1 better matches the DNA end. The CDR3 has 14 amino acids. Germline V gene lookup returns CDR1 MNHEY and CDR2 SMNVEV (reference sequence). In DNA, the CDR3 is TGTGCCAGCAGACTTCCGGGACAACTAAATGAGCAGTTCTTC. Amino acid sequence: CASRLPGQLNEQFF.

CDR3 amino acids: CASSSSGGPNTDTQYF. The CDR3 DNA sequence: TGCGCCAGCAGCTCCAGCGGGGGGCCCAACACAGATACGCAGTATTTT. V and J are TRBV5-1 and TRBJ2-3, with TRBD2 identical over 9 bases. V shed 3 bases, J shed 2 bases, and the junction held 7 bases outside the gene matches. The CDR3 is 16 amino acids. Per the germline V gene, CDR1 is SGHRS and CDR2 is YFSETQ.

This clonotype showed up just a few times. The rearrangement links TRBV6-5 to TRBJ2-3, with TRBD2 matching 11 bases. The germline V gene encodes CDR1 MNHEY and CDR2 SVGAGI. Losses at the gene ends were 0 bases for V and 7 bases for J; bases not matched to a gene: 9. The CDR3 length is 17 residues. The chain's CDR3 is CASSYSGRTSGSYTQYF. In DNA, the CDR3 is TGTGCCAGCAGTTACTCTGGACGGACTAGCGGGTCGTATACGCAGTATTTT.

This chain links TRBV6-6 with TRBJ2-7; 10 bases are a match to TRBD1. Germline-derived CDR1 and CDR2 are MNHNY and SVGAGI (reference sequence). The length of the CDR3 is 14 residues. The V and J ends lost 5 bases and 2 bases, in that order; junction bases with no gene match: 3. DNA of the CDR3: TGTGCCAGCAGTGGGACAGGGGCCGCCTACGAGCAGTACTTC. The encoded protein is CASSGTGAAYEQYF.

The chain combines TRBV6-5 with TRBJ2-2; D remains unclear. V was cut by 0 bases and J by 4 bases, with 9 bases left in between. The CDR3 covers 15 residues. The germline CDR1 and CDR2 sequences are MNHEY and SVGAGI. The CDR3 sequence is CASSYSRHGTGELFF. The CDR3 nucleotides read TGTGCCAGCAGTTACTCGCGGCACGGCACCGGGGAGCTGTTTTTT.

The chain links TRBV10-3 to TRBJ2-2; TRBD1 is a possible D gene (6 bases). V was clipped by 3 bases and J by 1 base, with 12 bases between them. Per germline, CDR1 ENHRY and CDR2 SYGVKD. The CDR3 consists of 16 residues. The CDR3 protein is CAISETGRRNTGELFF. CDR3 nucleotides: TGTGCCATCAGTGAAACAGGGCGTAGGAACACCGGGGAGCTGTTTTTT.

This clonotype was seen at least ten times. The rearrangement joins TRBV7-8 to TRBJ1-6; D may be TRBD1 (5 bases). Deletions cut 2 bases from V and 10 bases from J, with 12 bases between. The CDR3 consists of 14 residues. From germline, CDR1 is SGHVS and CDR2 FQNEAQ. Here the CDR3 DNA reads TGTGCCAGCAGCTTAATTCAGGGTGGATCACCCCTCCACTTT. Translating it yields CASSLIQGGSPLHF.

This clonotype has just a few counts. This rearrangement joins TRBV27 to TRBJ2-2; D remains ambiguous. Looked up from germline, CDR1 is MNHEY and CDR2 is SMNVEV (reference sequence). Trimming pared 5 bases from V and 3 bases from J, leaving 10 bases between. The CDR3 is 14 residues long. CDR3 loop: CASSPSTYTGELFF. CDR3 DNA: TGTGCCAGCAGTCCCTCCACTTACACCGGGGAGCTGTTTTTT.

This clonotype was counted a few times. The chain carries TRBV11-2 and TRBJ1-2; D is undetermined. Germline lookup yields CDR1 SGHAT and CDR2 FQNNGV. V was shortened by 0 bases and J by 5 bases, with 13 bases between the two germline ends. The CDR3 runs to 15 residues. The CDR3 loop reads CASSLDLGRWYGYTF. The DNA of the CDR3 is TGTGCCAGCAGCTTAGATCTAGGACGGTGGTATGGCTACACCTTC.

On this clonotype itself: The junction departs from the called germline gene at one end, perhaps through a read error. The gene calls are TRBV7-9 and TRBJ1-6, with no clear D. The CDR3 covers 17 residues. Germline-derived CDR1 and CDR2 are SEHNR and FQNEAQ (reference sequence). CDR3 DNA: TGCGCCAGCAGCTTAGGTGCTCCAGACGGGGATAATTCACCCCTCCACTTT. Translation gives CASSLGAPDGDNSPLHF. Complete variable domain (other parts from reference TRBV7-9 and TRBJ1-6): DTGVSQNPRHKITKRGQNVTFRCDPISEHNRLYWYRQTLGQGPEFLTYFQNEAQLEKSRLLSDRFSAERPKGSFSTLEIQRTEQGDSAMYLCASSLGAPDGDNSPLHFGNGTRLTVT.

The gene calls are TRBV5-5 and TRBJ1-3, with D unclear. CDR3 length: 15 residues. V lost 0 bases, J lost 0 bases, and 7 bases lay in between. Germline CDR1 SGHKS, CDR2 YYEKEE (reference sequence). As DNA, the CDR3 is TGTGCCAGCAGCTTGGTTTTCGGCTCTGGAAACACCATATATTTT. Its protein is CASSLVFGSGNTIYF. The whole variable domain, filled in from reference TRBV5-5 and TRBJ1-3, reads DAGVTQSPTHLIKTRGQQVTLRCSPISGHKSVSWYQQVLGQGPQFIFQYYEKEERGRGNFPDRFSARQFPNYSSELNVNALLLGDSALYLCASSLVFGSGNTIYFGEGSWLTVV.

This clonotype was counted a few times. This rearrangement joins TRBV6-1 to TRBJ2-1; TRBD2 matches at 7 bases. The V and J ends lost 6 bases and 2 bases, in that order; junction bases with no gene match: 7. Germline-derived CDR1 and CDR2 are MNHNS and SASEGT. This CDR3 is built from 15 residues. CDR3 sequence: CASRHTSDAYNEQFF. CDR3 bases: TGTGCCAGCAGACACACTAGCGACGCCTACAATGAGCAGTTCTTC.

This clonotype was recorded a few times. The chain links TRBV24-1 to TRBJ1-2; possible D gene TRBD1, 6 bases. Per the germline V gene, CDR1 is KGHDR and CDR2 is SFDVKD. V lost 4 bases, J lost 4 bases, and 12 bases lay in between. The CDR3 totals 14 residues. CDR3 amino acids: CATSDPGTSYGYTF. DNA of the CDR3: TGTGCCACCAGTGACCCCGGGACATCCTATGGCTACACCTTC.

This clonotype turned up a few times. The chain has TRBV12-3 or TRBV12-4 and TRBJ2-2; TRBD2 is a possible D gene (5 bases). CDR3 length: 15 amino acids. V dropped 6 bases and J dropped 6 bases, with 17 bases sitting between them. CDR3 amino acids: CASSYSVHGAGELFF. CDR3 DNA sequence: TGTGCCAGCAGCTATTCGGTCCACGGGGCCGGGGAGCTGTTTTTT.

Notes on this clonotype: An end of the junction does not agree with germline; a read error may underlie this. The gene calls are TRBV6-5 and TRBJ2-2; perhaps D is TRBD1 or TRBD2 (5 bases each). The germline gives CDR1 MNHEY, CDR2 SVGAGI. This CDR3 has 15 amino acids. The CDR3, as DNA: TGTGCCAGCAGTCCCTCAGAGGGGAACACCGGGGAGCGGTTTTTT. Its translation: CASSPSEGNTGERFF.

This clonotype was counted only a few times. The rearrangement joins TRBV7-8 to TRBJ2-1, with a possible D match to TRBD1 (6 bases). Trimming removed 3 bases at V and 6 bases at J, with 18 bases between. The germline gives CDR1 SGHVS, CDR2 FQNEAQ. This CDR3 region has 16 residues. The CDR3 nucleotides read TGTGCCAGCAGCTTGGGGACAATAGGGGTTTTCAATGAGCAGTTCTTC. Amino acid sequence: CASSLGTIGVFNEQFF. Together with reference TRBV7-8 and TRBJ2-1, the CDR3 gives the full variable domain: GAGVSQSPRYKVAKRGQDVALRCDPISGHVSLFWYQQALGQGPEFLTYFQNEAQLDKSGLPSDRFFAERPEGSVSTLKIQRTQQEDSAVYLCASSLGTIGVFNEQFFGPGTRLTVL.

This chain connects TRBV20-1 to TRBJ2-7; the D gene is possibly TRBD1 (6 bases). The CDR3 length is 12 residues. Trimming took off 4 bases at V and 1 base at J, with 8 bases between the two ends. Germline assignment: CDR1 DFQATT and CDR2 SNEGSKA (reference sequence). CDR3 sequence: CSANRVSYEQYF. In DNA form, the CDR3 reads TGCAGTGCTAACAGGGTATCCTACGAGCAGTACTTC.